The 19 T cell receptor beta chains in this list originate from one sample, sequenced in a study of response to subunit inactivated influenza vaccine. MiXCR, applied by TCRdb to the RT-PCR reads, yields one record per CDR3 protein. The table has some 480,000 distinct CDR3 sequences, approximately 9.9% seen once. The sequencing used PBMCs from blood, collected 45 days after vaccination. Source of these receptors: a man over 45 who received an inactivated influenza vaccine.

This clonotype occurred a few times. The chain links TRBV20-1 to TRBJ1-5; no clear D gene. This CDR3 has 14 residues. Trimming pared 0 bases from V and 2 bases from J, leaving 8 bases between. Per germline, CDR1 DFQATT and CDR2 SNEGSKA (reference sequence). Here the CDR3 reads CSARDRMGNQPQHF. The CDR3, as DNA: TGCAGTGCTAGAGATAGGATGGGCAATCAGCCCCAGCATTTT.

The J gene is TRBJ2-1, the V gene TRBV11-2; 12 bases line up with TRBD2. Germline lookup yields CDR1 SGHAT and CDR2 FQNNGV. The CDR3 consists of 19 residues. V lost 2 bases and J lost 1; bases outside the gene matches: 9. CDR3: CASSLSRLAGGKSYNEQFF. The CDR3 DNA sequence: TGTGCCAGCAGCTTATCCCGGCTAGCGGGGGGGAAATCCTACAATGAGCAGTTCTTC.

This clonotype was observed many times. The chain carries TRBV15 and TRBJ1-1; 9 nucleotides line up with TRBD1. Germline lookup yields CDR1 LNHNV and CDR2 YYDKDF (reference sequence). The length of the CDR3 is 13 residues. With 6 bases clipped from V and 4 bases from J, the junction kept 3 bases outside the gene matches. CDR3 region: CATRTGGGTEAFF. The CDR3 coding sequence is TGTGCCACCAGGACAGGGGGTGGCACTGAAGCTTTCTTT.

J is TRBJ1-1 and V is TRBV5-1; D possibly corresponds to TRBD1 (6 bases). The germline CDR1 and CDR2 sequences are SGHRS and YFSETQ. Trimming stripped 0 bases from V and 1 base from J, with 7 bases between. The CDR3 contains 14 residues. For the CDR3, the DNA is TGCGCCAGCAGCTTGGAACAGGGGAACACTGAAGCTTTCTTT. The encoded protein is CASSLEQGNTEAFF.

This clonotype was picked up a small number of times. The chain uses TRBV29-1 and TRBJ2-7, with D possibly being TRBD2 (6 bases). Germline V gene sequence: CDR1 SQVTM, CDR2 ANQGSEA. V lost 7 bases to trimming and J lost 0 bases, with 19 bases between them. There are 15 residues in the CDR3. The CDR3 region has the DNA TGCAGCGCTGTAGGGGCAGGGACTTACTCCTACGAGCAGTACTTC. This gives the protein CSAVGAGTYSYEQYF.

The chain joins TRBV15 to TRBJ2-7; D call uncertain. Germline V gene lookup returns CDR1 LNHNV and CDR2 YYDKDF (reference sequence). V lost 0 bases and J lost 4, with 7 bases in between. This CDR3 has 13 residues. The CDR3 reads CATSREVTYEQYF. For the CDR3, the DNA is TGTGCCACCAGCAGAGAGGTAACTTACGAGCAGTACTTC.

This clonotype was detected only a few times. This chain joins TRBV7-9 and TRBJ2-7; 10 bases match TRBD2. The V gene end was trimmed by 5 bases and the J gene end by 6 bases; junction bases not matched to a gene: 7. The length of the CDR3 is 14 residues. The germline V gene has CDR1 SEHNR and CDR2 FQNEAQ (reference sequence). The CDR3, as DNA: TGTGCCAGCAGCAGAAGCGGGAGGGCCCTCGAGCAGTACTTC. Residues: CASSRSGRALEQYF.

There are a few counts of this clonotype. V gene TRBV5-1 combines with J gene TRBJ2-7; D gene uncertain. V was pared by 3 bases and J by 3 bases, with 16 bases between. The germline V gene encodes CDR1 SGHRS and CDR2 YFSETQ. This CDR3 is built from 15 residues. The CDR3 here is CASSSQSASLYEQYF. The CDR3 nucleotides read TGCGCCAGCAGCTCACAATCGGCCAGCCTCTACGAGCAGTACTTC.

This clonotype has ten or more counts. This chain connects TRBV5-1 to TRBJ2-7, with a weak D call TRBD2 (6 bases). Germline assignment: CDR1 SGHRS and CDR2 YFSETQ. There are 14 residues in the CDR3. Deletions cut 9 bases from V and 2 bases from J, with 18 bases between. The CDR3: CATRLDTATYEQYF. The CDR3 DNA reads as TGCGCCACCCGACTAGACACAGCAACCTACGAGCAGTACTTC.

CDR3 coding DNA: TGTGCCAGCAGCCAAGATGGGGGGTGGGCCTACAATGAGCAGTTCTTC. Protein: CASSQDGGWAYNEQFF. The chain links TRBV3-1 to TRBJ2-1; perhaps TRBD2 as D (6 bases). Trimming removed 0 bases at V and 2 bases at J, with 11 bases between. From germline, CDR1 is LGHDT and CDR2 YNNKEL (reference sequence). The length of the CDR3 is 16 residues.

V gene TRBV20-1 combines with J gene TRBJ1-6, with D hard to call. V gave up 6 bases and J gave up 6 bases, with 12 bases separating them. This CDR3 is 13 amino acids long. CDR1 and CDR2 (germline): DFQATT, SNEGSKA (reference sequence). The CDR3 DNA reads TGCAGTGCCGATGCCACGGTTAATTCACCCCTCCACTTT. The encoded protein is CSADATVNSPLHF.

This clonotype was seen many times. The V gene is TRBV12-3 or TRBV12-4, the J gene TRBJ2-2, with D maybe TRBD2 (6 bases). Trimming pared 5 bases from V and 1 base from J, leaving 14 bases between. The CDR3 contains 16 residues. The CDR3 coding sequence is TGTGCCAGCAGTCAATTCTCCGGGAGGAACACCGGGGAGCTGTTTTTT. Translation gives CASSQFSGRNTGELFF.

Many counts were recorded for this clonotype. The chain's CDR3 is CSAESRGESSYNEQFF. CDR3 nucleotides: TGCAGTGCCGAGTCCCGGGGGGAAAGCTCCTACAATGAGCAGTTCTTC. The chain employs TRBV20-1 and TRBJ2-1, with 7 bases identical to TRBD2. The length of the CDR3 is 16 residues. Unmatched junction bases numbered 11, after V lost 6 bases and J lost 0 bases. Germline V lookup: CDR1 DFQATT, CDR2 SNEGSKA (reference sequence).

The chain carries TRBV3-1 and TRBJ1-4, with D uncertain. The CDR3 has 14 residues. V was cut by 0 bases and J by 11 bases, with 13 bases left in between. Germline V lookup: CDR1 LGHDT, CDR2 YNNKEL (reference sequence). CDR3 sequence: CASSQDLERRKLFF. The CDR3, as DNA: TGTGCCAGCAGCCAAGACCTGGAACGGAGGAAACTGTTTTTT.

The V and J genes are TRBV24-1 and TRBJ2-5; D tentatively fits TRBD1 or TRBD2 (5 bases each). The V and J ends lost 10 bases and 7 bases respectively, with 12 bases between them. The CDR3 covers 11 residues. Germline CDR1 and CDR2: KGHDR and SFDVKD. The CDR3 sequence: CATGVGTTQYF. The CDR3 region has the DNA TGTGCCACAGGGGTTGGGACGACCCAGTACTTC.

This clonotype was seen a few times. The chain recombines TRBV20-1 with TRBJ1-5; no clear D gene. The CDR3 extends over 15 amino acids. Germline V gene sequence: CDR1 DFQATT, CDR2 SNEGSKA (reference sequence). The V end lost 5 bases, the J end lost 0 bases, and 14 bases lay between the germline ends. This CDR3 reads CSAPKGRDSNQPQHF. CDR3 sequence (DNA): TGCAGTGCTCCCAAAGGACGGGATAGCAATCAGCCCCAGCATTTT.

The chain links TRBV2 to TRBJ1-4, with 8 nucleotides matching TRBD1. The CDR3 totals 15 residues. Germline assignment: CDR1 SNHLY and CDR2 FYNNEI. The V and J ends lost 6 bases and 3 bases, in that order; junction bases with no gene match: 6. CDR3 sequence: CASRSQGAANEKLFF. The CDR3 nucleotides are TGTGCCAGCAGGTCCCAGGGGGCGGCTAATGAAAAACTGTTTTTT.

About this clonotype itself: The junction shows a germline mismatch at one end, possibly a read error. The V call is TRBV6-6, the J call TRBJ1-5; 9 positions agree with TRBD1. The CDR3 length is 10 residues. The germline gives CDR1 MNHNY, CDR2 SVGAGI (reference sequence). The CDR3 DNA is TGTGCCAACGGGACAGGGCGCTTCAATTTT. This encodes CANGTGRFNF.

V is TRBV7-2 and J is TRBJ2-3, with D perhaps TRBD2 (5 bases). Germline-derived CDR1 and CDR2 are SGHTA and FQGNSA. The CDR3 runs 14 residues. Deletions cut 5 bases from V and 3 bases from J, with 12 bases between. CDR3 protein: CASSLRTVTDTQYF. The CDR3 bases are TGTGCCAGCAGCCTTCGGACTGTGACAGATACGCAGTATTTT.